One sample yielded the 29 T cell receptor beta chains listed below, sequenced in a study of vaccination effects on CD4 cells after COVID-19. No antigen is known for these receptors. Using immunoSEQ multiplex PCR, the repertoire was profiled, and TCRdb retains in-frame clones only, with some absent. The table lists about 43,000 clones, roughly 79% of them singletons. The ViraFEST assay expanded antigen-specific CD4+ T cells with viral peptide pools before sequencing. Subsequent to a culture period of 10 days, CD4+ T cells were isolated. Vaccine recipients had no previous SARS-CoV-2 infection; their nucleocapsid antibodies were negative. The sample here was CD4+ T cells from PBMCs cultured with SARS-CoV-2 spike peptides, taken before COVID-19 vaccination. The source is a human donor who received a COVID-19 vaccine.

This clone appeared a few times. The chain couples TRBV18 to TRBJ1-3; 10 positions agree with TRBD1. CDR3 size: 19 residues. The V and J ends lost 1 base and 0 bases, in that order; junction bases with no gene match: 9. Per germline, CDR1 KGHSH and CDR2 LQKENI. The CDR3 here is CASSPLGTGASSSGNTIYF. CDR3 DNA sequence: TGTGCCAGCTCACCACTTGGGACAGGGGCCTCGAGCTCTGGAAACACCATATATTTT.

This rearrangement joins TRBV27 to TRBJ1-6, with a tentative D call TRBD1 (5 bases). The CDR3 runs 14 residues. V was clipped by 2 bases and J by 6 bases, with 8 bases between them. CDR1 is MNHEY and CDR2 is SMNVEV in the germline V gene (reference sequence). CDR3 residues: CASSLPGINSPLHF. The CDR3 region has the DNA TGTGCCAGCAGTTTACCAGGGATTAATTCACCCCTCCACTTT.

V usage is TRBV5-1 and J usage is TRBJ2-5, with TRBD2 matching over 11 bases. Trimming took 4 bases from V and 4 from J; bases not matched to a gene: 6. Per the germline V gene, CDR1 is SGHRS and CDR2 is YFSETQ. The CDR3 contains 15 residues. The CDR3 region has the DNA TGCGCCAGCAGCCCCGATAGCGGGGGGGCAGAGACCCAGTACTTC. It specifies CASSPDSGGAETQYF.

The chain carries TRBV5-1 and TRBJ1-4, with 7 bases matching TRBD1. V lost 5 bases, J lost 2 bases, and 3 bases stayed unmatched. The germline V gene encodes CDR1 SGHRS and CDR2 YFSETQ. The CDR3 sequence is 14 residues long. This CDR3 is CASREGQTNEKLFF. The CDR3, as DNA: TGCGCCAGCAGAGAGGGACAGACTAATGAAAAACTGTTTTTT.

This sequence joins TRBV9 and TRBJ2-3; a possible D gene is TRBD2 (6 bases). CDR3 size: 17 residues. Germline CDR1 and CDR2: SGDLS and YYNGEE. Trimming removed 2 bases from V and 1 base from J, with 17 bases in between. The CDR3 sequence is CASSVPAGTWGTDTQYF. The CDR3 DNA follows: TGTGCCAGCAGCGTGCCCGCGGGGACGTGGGGCACAGATACGCAGTATTTT. The full variable domain, completed using reference TRBV9 and TRBJ2-3, is DSGVTQTPKHLITATGQRVTLRCSPRSGDLSVYWYQQSLDQGLQFLIQYYNGEERAKGNILERFSAQQFPDLHSELNLSSLELGDSALYFCASSVPAGTWGTDTQYFGPGTRLTVL.

The rearrangement joins TRBV2 to TRBJ1-5, with 7 bases that match TRBD1. Germline V gene lookup returns CDR1 SNHLY and CDR2 FYNNEI. J was trimmed by 0 bases and V by 4 bases; bases with no gene match: 3. The CDR3 is 15 residues long. CDR3 in amino acids: CASSGGQVSNQPQHF. The CDR3 nucleotides read TGTGCCAGCAGTGGAGGACAGGTTAGCAATCAGCCCCAGCATTTT.

This clone was counted once. V usage is TRBV6-1 and J usage is TRBJ1-1, with D uncertain. V lost 2 bases to trimming and J lost 11 bases, with 15 bases between them. Germline V gene data show CDR1 as MNHNS and CDR2 as SASEGT. The CDR3 totals 13 residues. CDR3 sequence reads: CASSEYSQQLAFF. As DNA, the CDR3 is TGTGCCAGCAGTGAATACAGCCAACAGTTGGCTTTCTTT.

The chain is built from TRBV5-6 and TRBJ1-5; a weak D match, TRBD1 (5 bases). The ends were cut back, 4 bases at V and 2 bases at J, with 13 bases in the middle. The length of the CDR3 is 15 residues. Germline V gene lookup returns CDR1 SGHDT and CDR2 YYEEEE. The CDR3 DNA is TGTGCCAGCAGCCCCTCTTCCAGGGGCAATCAGCCCCAGCATTTT. The encoded protein is CASSPSSRGNQPQHF.

The chain employs TRBV7-2 and TRBJ1-1, with a weak D call TRBD1 (6 bases). The CDR3 sequence is 17 residues long. Trimming took off 5 bases at V and 0 bases at J, with 19 bases between the two ends. The germline V gene encodes CDR1 SGHTA and CDR2 FQGNSA. The CDR3 loop is CASSPGAGAPMNTEAFF. In DNA form, the CDR3 reads TGTGCCAGCAGCCCGGGGGCGGGGGCCCCGATGAACACTGAAGCTTTCTTT.

The rearrangement uses TRBV30 and TRBJ1-5; no firm D call. CDR1 and CDR2 from the germline V gene are GTSNPN and SVGIG (reference sequence). Trimming pared 2 bases from V and 0 bases from J, leaving 23 bases between. The CDR3 length is 19 residues. The CDR3 protein is CAWSSFRTTGRYSNQPQHF. The CDR3 nucleotides are TGTGCCTGGAGTTCATTCCGAACGACCGGACGGTATAGCAATCAGCCCCAGCATTTT.

The chain is built from TRBV24-1 and TRBJ2-2; D is unresolved. There are 15 residues in the CDR3. V was cut by 3 bases and J by 7 bases, with 14 bases left in between. The V gene's germline CDR1 is KGHDR and CDR2 SFDVKD. For the CDR3, the DNA is TGTGCCACCAGTGATCCGCCCCCAGGCGGCGGGGAGCTGTTTTTT. Translated: CATSDPPPGGGELFF.

The gene calls are TRBV19 and TRBJ2-6; D perhaps matches TRBD2 (5 bases). This CDR3 region has 17 residues. Trimming took off 7 bases at V and 0 bases at J, with 16 bases between the two ends. Germline CDR1 and CDR2: LNHDA and SQIVND (reference sequence). The CDR3: CASIGWTSSSGANVLTF. The CDR3 nucleotides read TGTGCCAGTATCGGTTGGACTTCCAGCTCTGGGGCCAACGTCCTGACTTTC.

The chain couples TRBV5-8 to TRBJ2-3; tentatively, D is TRBD2 (6 bases). Germline V CDR1 and CDR2: SGHTS, YDEGEE. The length of the CDR3 is 16 residues. Trimming left V 7 bases short and J 2 bases short, with 20 bases between. Written as DNA, the CDR3 is TGTGCCAGCCCAAATCATCCGGGGGAGACCACAGATACGCAGTATTTT. Protein product: CASPNHPGETTDTQYF.

V and J are TRBV9 and TRBJ2-3; maybe TRBD1 (7 bases). The V gene's germline CDR1 is SGDLS and CDR2 YYNGEE. This CDR3 contains 17 residues. The V gene lost 3 bases and the J gene lost 1 base, with 18 bases spanning the gap. CDR3 nucleotides: TGTGCCAGCAGCGGGGACAACAGGGGCGGGGGCACAGATACGCAGTATTTT. This codes for CASSGDNRGGGTDTQYF. Based on the CDR3 plus reference TRBV9 and TRBJ2-3, the full variable domain is DSGVTQTPKHLITATGQRVTLRCSPRSGDLSVYWYQQSLDQGLQFLIQYYNGEERAKGNILERFSAQQFPDLHSELNLSSLELGDSALYFCASSGDNRGGGTDTQYFGPGTRLTVL.

A note on this clone: The junction does not match germline at one end; this may be a read error. The chain employs TRBV7-9 and TRBJ1-2, with TRBD1 as a possible D gene (6 bases). Germline lookup yields CDR1 SEHNR and CDR2 FQNEAQ (reference sequence). The CDR3 contains 12 residues. CDR3 in amino acids: CASSLQQGVPVF. As DNA, the CDR3 is TGTGCCAGCAGCCTTCAACAGGGAGTGCCCGTCTTC.

This clone was picked up one time. The V gene is TRBV19, the J gene TRBJ2-1; 7 bases agree with TRBD1. The CDR3 has 16 residues. J lost 4 bases, V lost 9 bases, and 15 bases had no gene match. The germline CDR1 and CDR2 sequences are LNHDA and SQIVND (reference sequence). CDR3: CASAAFRDRPYNEQFF. CDR3 sequence (DNA): TGTGCCAGCGCAGCATTCCGGGACAGACCGTACAATGAGCAGTTCTTC.

This rearrangement joins TRBV2 to TRBJ1-2, with 9 bases lining up with TRBD1. The CDR3 is made up of 15 amino acids. Per germline, CDR1 SNHLY and CDR2 FYNNEI. V lost 4 bases and J lost 4; bases outside the gene matches: 7. CDR3 sequence (DNA): TGTGCCAGCAGTGCCTTACAGGGGGCGGTCTATGGCTACACCTTC. Amino acids: CASSALQGAVYGYTF.

The chain combines TRBV2 with TRBJ2-1; D uncertain. Germline V gene data show CDR1 as SNHLY and CDR2 as FYNNEI. There are 14 residues in the CDR3. Trimming stripped 3 bases from V and 8 bases from J, with 14 bases between. The CDR3 is CASSEGLPAHEQFF. DNA of the CDR3: TGTGCCAGCAGTGAGGGTCTCCCAGCCCATGAGCAGTTCTTC.

This clone has only a few counts. The chain joins TRBV28 to TRBJ2-7; TRBD1 matches 8 bases. Germline lookup yields CDR1 MDHEN and CDR2 SYDVKM. The trim removed 5 bases at V and 4 bases at J, leaving 7 bases unmatched. This CDR3 is built from 14 residues. The CDR3 DNA reads as TGTGCCAGCAGTCCTCCAGACAGGGGTTACGAGCAGTACGTC. Protein sequence: CASSPPDRGYEQYV.

The J gene is TRBJ1-3, the V gene TRBV2, with unresolved D. The germline gives CDR1 SNHLY, CDR2 FYNNEI. V was cut by 4 bases and J by 0 bases, with 7 bases left in between. This CDR3 region has 14 residues. The CDR3 sequence is CASSVKSSGNTIYF. CDR3 nucleotides: TGTGCCAGCAGTGTAAAGAGCTCTGGAAACACCATATATTTT.

This rearrangement joins TRBV7-2 to TRBJ2-3; D is possibly TRBD1 (6 bases). Germline-derived CDR1 and CDR2 are SGHTA and FQGNSA. There are 15 residues in the CDR3. V lost 6 bases, J lost 0 bases, and 13 bases lay in between. The CDR3 region is CASRGGQTSTDTQYF. CDR3 in DNA: TGTGCCAGCAGGGGTGGACAGACTAGCACAGATACGCAGTATTTT.

The chain couples TRBV27 to TRBJ1-1, with TRBD1 identical over 7 bases. The ends lost 9 bases at V and 5 bases at J; junction bases unmatched: 12. This CDR3 comprises 14 residues. Germline V lookup: CDR1 MNHEY, CDR2 SMNVEV (reference sequence). The CDR3 loop is CASTPWQGGTEAFF. As DNA, the CDR3 is TGTGCCAGTACTCCCTGGCAGGGGGGGACTGAAGCTTTCTTT.

V is TRBV13 and J is TRBJ2-4; maybe TRBD2 (5 bases). CDR1 and CDR2 (germline): PRHDT, FYEKMQ (reference sequence). The CDR3 extends over 16 amino acids. The V end lost 5 bases, the J end lost 1 base, and 15 bases lay between the germline ends. The CDR3 bases are TGTGCCAGCAGCAATCACGAGCCGGGGGCCAAAAACATTCAGTACTTC. Translating gives CASSNHEPGAKNIQYF.

This clone was recorded once. The CDR3 is CASSQSVGTSNTGELFF. The CDR3, as DNA: TGTGCCAGCAGCCAAAGTGTCGGGACAAGTAACACCGGGGAGCTGTTTTTT. The gene calls are TRBV3-1 (or the pseudogene TRBV3-2) and TRBJ2-2, with D possibly TRBD1 on 6 matching bases. The CDR3 runs to 17 residues. CDR1 and CDR2 (germline): LGHDT, YNNKEL (reference sequence). Trimming shortened V by 2 bases and J by 2 bases, and 15 bases separated the two germline ends.

This clone came up once. This sequence joins TRBV4-1 and TRBJ2-3; 12 bases fit TRBD2. Germline trimming cut 4 bases from V and 2 bases from J; bases unmatched to any gene: 7. Germline-derived CDR1 and CDR2 are MGHRA and YSYEKL. CDR3 length equals 17 residues. Here the CDR3 reads CASSRQGLAGNTDTQYF. The CDR3 DNA reads as TGCGCCAGCAGCCGACAGGGACTAGCGGGCAACACAGATACGCAGTATTTT.

The rearrangement links TRBV19 to TRBJ1-2, with a weak D call TRBD1 (6 bases). Germline V gene data show CDR1 as LNHDA and CDR2 as SQIVND (reference sequence). Trimming pared 6 bases from V and 4 bases from J, leaving 24 bases between. The CDR3 loop spans 17 amino acids. The CDR3 DNA reads as TGTGCCAGTAGCATCGCAGGGAGTTCCGTCAGGGGCTATGGCTACACCTTC. It is translated as CASSIAGSSVRGYGYTF.

There are a few counts of this clone. The chain uses TRBV9 and TRBJ1-1; unclear D gene. The length of the CDR3 is 15 residues. Germline CDR1 is SGDLS and CDR2 is YYNGEE. The ends were cut back, 3 bases at V and 1 base at J, with 13 bases in the middle. CDR3 sequence (DNA): TGTGCCAGCAGCGATACATGGACGGCGAACACTGAAGCTTTCTTT. It translates to CASSDTWTANTEAFF.

The chain uses TRBV5-1 and TRBJ1-5, with D possibly TRBD1 on 5 matching bases. Germline V gene lookup returns CDR1 SGHRS and CDR2 YFSETQ. The CDR3 spans 15 residues. Trimming cost V 1 base and J 2 bases, with 10 bases left between them. The CDR3 sequence is CASSLLPGGNQPQHF. In DNA, the CDR3 is TGCGCCAGCAGCTTGTTGCCGGGGGGCAATCAGCCCCAGCATTTT.

This chain joins TRBV5-8 and TRBJ2-3; 16 nucleotides match TRBD2. In germline, CDR1 is SGHTS, CDR2 YDEGEE. The CDR3 has 18 residues. Trimming took 7 bases from V and 1 from J; bases not matched to a gene: 9. CDR3 DNA: TGTGCCAGCCCACGGGGACTAGCGGGGGGGCAGGGCACAGATACGCAGTATTTT. As protein: CASPRGLAGGQGTDTQYF.